This entry features one T cell receptor beta chain sequence. This specimen belongs to a study of blood T cell repertoires in COVID-19. Across the whole study: T cells, B-cell-depleted T cells, or PBMCs supplied cDNA or gDNA.

As handled by the study authors: Reference gene primers were amplified, and this amplification served to estimate nucleated cell counts. Repertoires were generated with immunoSEQ multiplex PCR, while TCRdb's copy carries only in-frame clones and drops some. D and trimming come from the DNA, and the V and J calls and clone size come from that table. The sample lists approximately 150,000 clones, about 90% occurring once. CDR1 is MNHEY and CDR2 is SVGAGI in the germline V gene. Trimming cost V 6 bases and J 3 bases, with 18 bases left between them. The CDR3 is 15 amino acids. The chain is built from TRBV6-5 and TRBJ2-7, with D unclear. Sequenced: peripheral blood. The sequence was collected from a man in his forties or fifties who had recovered from COVID-19. The CDR3 is CASSSHPTPGYEQYF. The DNA of the CDR3 is TGTGCCAGCAGCTCCCACCCCACCCCGGGCTACGAGCAGTACTTC.